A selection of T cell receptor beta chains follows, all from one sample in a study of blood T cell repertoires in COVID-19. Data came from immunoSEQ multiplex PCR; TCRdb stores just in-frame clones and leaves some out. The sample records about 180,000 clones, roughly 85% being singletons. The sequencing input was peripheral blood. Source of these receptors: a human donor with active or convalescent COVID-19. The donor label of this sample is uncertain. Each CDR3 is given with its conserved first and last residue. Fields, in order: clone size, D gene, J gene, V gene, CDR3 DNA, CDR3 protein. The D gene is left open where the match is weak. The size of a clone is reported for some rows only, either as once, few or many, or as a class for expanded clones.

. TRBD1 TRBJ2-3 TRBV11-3 TGTGCCAGCAGCCCCTCCGACAGGGACGGGGATACGCAGTATTTT CASSPSDRDGDTQYF
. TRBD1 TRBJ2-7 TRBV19 TGTGCCAGTAGTAGGACAGGGAGAGGCTACGAGCAGTACTTC CASSRTGRGYEQYF
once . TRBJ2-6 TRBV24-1 TGTGCCACCAGTGATTGGGGGGAATCTGGGGCCAACGTCCTGACTTTC CATSDWGESGANVLTF
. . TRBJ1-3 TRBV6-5 TGTGCCAGCCGTATAGGGAGGTCGTCTGGAAACACCATATATTTT CASRIGRSSGNTIYF
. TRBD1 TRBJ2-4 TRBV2 TGTGCCAGCAGGACCGACAGGGGGAACATTCAGTACTTC CASRTDRGNIQYF
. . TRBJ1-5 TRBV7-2 TGTGCCAGCAGCTTCCTATGGTCAGGGTGGGAAAATCAGCCCCAGCATTTT CASSFLWSGWENQPQHF
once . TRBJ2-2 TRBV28 TGTGCCAGCAGTTTGGTGGGAGTCACCGGGGAGCTGTTTTTT CASSLVGVTGELFF
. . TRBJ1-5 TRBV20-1 TGCAGTGCTAGTGTCGGAGGTCAGCCCCAGCATTTT CSASVGGQPQHF
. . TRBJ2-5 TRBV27 TGTGCCAGCAGTCGTGTAAGGGGTCTGCGTCAAGAGACCCAGTACTTC CASSRVRGLRQETQYF
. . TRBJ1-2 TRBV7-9 TGTGCCAGCAGCTCCCGACAGGAGATGGTTGGAGGCTACACCTTC CASSSRQEMVGGYTF
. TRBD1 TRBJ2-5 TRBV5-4 TGTGCCAGCAGCTCCAAACAGGGGTCAGAGACCCAGTACTTC CASSSKQGSETQYF